A single sample gave rise to the 9 T cell receptor beta chains below, sequenced in a study of T cell repertoires in cytomegalovirus infection. No cognate antigen is known for these TCRs. TCRdb re-called the reads with MiXCR, one entry per CDR3 protein. The sample records around 230,000 distinct CDR3 sequences, about 38% being singletons. The material was CD8+ T cells from cultured PBMCs, obtained from culture after CMV antigen stimulation. These receptors came from a human donor in good health (CMV status not recorded). Some clones in this sample may be carry-over from other donors' samples.

This chain connects TRBV7-9 to TRBJ2-1, with D perhaps TRBD1 (6 bases). Between the trimmed V and J ends, which lost 4 bases and 7 bases, there was a span of 17 bases. The CDR3 has 15 residues. Germline CDR1 and CDR2: SEHNR and FQNEAQ (reference sequence). The chain's CDR3 is CASSSGQSGRNEQFF. CDR3 sequence (DNA): TGTGCCAGCAGCTCAGGACAGAGTGGGCGGAATGAGCAGTTCTTC.

The chain combines TRBV29-1 with TRBJ2-1, with 7 bases fitting TRBD2. Germline trimming cut 5 bases from V and 7 bases from J; bases unmatched to any gene: 2. This CDR3 is built from 11 residues. Germline V CDR1 and CDR2: SQVTM, ANQGSEA. CDR3 nucleotide sequence: TGCAGCGTTTGGGGAGGGAATGAGCAGTTCTTC. This gives the protein CSVWGGNEQFF.

This CDR3 reads CASSLSTSSYNSPLHF. In DNA form, the CDR3 reads TGTGCCAGCAGTCTAAGCACGAGCTCCTATAATTCACCCCTCCACTTT. V gene TRBV27 combines with J gene TRBJ1-6, with D hard to call. Germline loops: CDR1 MNHEY, CDR2 SMNVEV (reference sequence). The CDR3 contains 16 residues. V lost 5 bases, J lost 0 bases, and 11 bases lay in between.

In its sample, this clonotype was seen a few times. The chain combines TRBV5-4 with TRBJ1-6; 8 nucleotides align to TRBD1. The CDR3 runs 17 residues. In germline, CDR1 is SGHNT, CDR2 YYREEE (reference sequence). The J segment lost 5 bases and the V segment lost 5 bases, leaving 12 bases of the junction unmatched. CDR3 nucleotide sequence: TGTGCCAGCAGACTCGGACAGGGACACCTCGATAATTCACCCCTCCACTTT. Translated: CASRLGQGHLDNSPLHF.

This clonotype showed up just a few times. The chain couples TRBV6-5 to TRBJ2-7; perhaps TRBD1 as D (5 bases). CDR1 and CDR2 (germline): MNHEY, SVGAGI. The CDR3 sequence is 16 residues long. Trimming took off 0 bases at V and 0 bases at J, with 12 bases between the two ends. CDR3 residues: CASSYSLDTISYEQYF. The DNA for the CDR3 is TGTGCCAGCAGTTACTCGTTGGACACCATCTCCTACGAGCAGTACTTC.

CDR3 bases: TGTGCCAGCAGCTTTTTCCAGGCGTCGAACACCGGGGAGCTGTTTTTT. It encodes CASSFFQASNTGELFF. This rearrangement joins TRBV7-9 to TRBJ2-2; D remains unclear. Trimming shortened V by 3 bases and J by 0 bases, and 11 bases separated the two germline ends. The length of the CDR3 is 16 residues. Looked up from germline, CDR1 is SEHNR and CDR2 is FQNEAQ (reference sequence).

This clonotype came up many times. The chain recombines TRBV7-2 with TRBJ2-1, with 11 bases identical to TRBD2. CDR3 length: 21 amino acids. Germline V CDR1 and CDR2: SGHTA, FQGNSA. V gave up 4 bases and J gave up 0 bases; unmatched junction bases: 17. CDR3 residues: CASSSPLAGAYASSSYNEQFF. For the CDR3, the DNA is TGTGCCAGCAGCTCCCCACTAGCGGGGGCTTATGCTTCCAGCTCCTACAATGAGCAGTTCTTC. Combining the CDR3 with reference TRBV7-2 and TRBJ2-1 gives the whole variable domain GAGVSQSPSNKVTEKGKDVELRCDPISGHTALYWYRQSLGQGLEFLIYFQGNSAPDKSGLPSDRFSAERTGGSVSTLTIQRTQQEDSAVYLCASSSPLAGAYASSSYNEQFFGPGTRLTVL.

This chain links TRBV27 with TRBJ1-3, with D unresolved. This CDR3 has 14 residues. The germline gives CDR1 MNHEY, CDR2 SMNVEV (reference sequence). Trimming shortened V by 2 bases and J by 3 bases, and 8 bases separated the two germline ends. CDR3 loop: CASSLRGDGNTIYF. CDR3 bases: TGTGCCAGCAGTTTACGGGGAGATGGAAACACCATATATTTT.

V usage is TRBV7-6 and J usage is TRBJ2-1, with 10 nucleotides matching TRBD2. V was pared by 4 bases and J by 3 bases, with 6 bases of the junction left unmatched. Germline V gene data show CDR1 as SGHVS and CDR2 as FNYEAQ. This CDR3 contains 16 residues. Written as DNA, the CDR3 is TGTGCCAGCAGCTCCCTAGCGGGAGACATCTACAATGAGCAGTTCTTC. Translating it yields CASSSLAGDIYNEQFF. The complete variable domain, with remaining parts taken from reference TRBV7-6 and TRBJ2-1, reads GAGVSQSPRYKVTKRGQDVALRCDPISGHVSLYWYRQALGQGPEFLTYFNYEAQQDKSGLPNDRFSAERPEGSISTLTIQRTEQRDSAMYRCASSSLAGDIYNEQFFGPGTRLTVL.